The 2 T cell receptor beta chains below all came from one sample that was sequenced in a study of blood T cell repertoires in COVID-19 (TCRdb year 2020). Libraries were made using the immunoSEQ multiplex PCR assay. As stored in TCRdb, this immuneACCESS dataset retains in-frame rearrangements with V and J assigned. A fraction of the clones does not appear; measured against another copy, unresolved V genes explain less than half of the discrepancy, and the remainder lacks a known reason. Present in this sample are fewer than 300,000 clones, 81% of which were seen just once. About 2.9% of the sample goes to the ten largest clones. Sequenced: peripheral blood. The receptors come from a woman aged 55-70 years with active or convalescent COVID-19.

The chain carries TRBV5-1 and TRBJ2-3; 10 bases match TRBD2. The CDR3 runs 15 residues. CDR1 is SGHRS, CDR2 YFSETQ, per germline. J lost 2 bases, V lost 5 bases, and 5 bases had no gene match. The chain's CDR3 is CASRASGGYTDTQYF. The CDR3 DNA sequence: TGCGCCAGCAGGGCTAGCGGGGGATACACAGATACGCAGTATTTT. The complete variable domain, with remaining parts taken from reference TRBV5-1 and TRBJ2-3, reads KAGVTQTPRYLIKTRGQQVTLSCSPISGHRSVSWYQQTPGQGLQFLFEYFSETQRNKGNFPGRFSGRQFSNSRSEMNVSTLELGDSALYLCASRASGGYTDTQYFGPGTRLTVL.

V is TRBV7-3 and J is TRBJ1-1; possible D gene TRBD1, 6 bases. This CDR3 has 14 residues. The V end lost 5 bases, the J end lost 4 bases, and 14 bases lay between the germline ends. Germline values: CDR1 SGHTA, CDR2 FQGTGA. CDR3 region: CASSPPGGFTEAFF. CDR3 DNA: TGTGCCAGCAGCCCCCCGGGGGGCTTCACTGAAGCTTTCTTT.